This T cell receptor (beta chain) was retrieved from a study of CD8 T cells in ankylosing spondylitis. This CDR3 spans 15 amino acids. The germline V gene has CDR1 SGHDN and CDR2 FVKESK. Trimming pared 5 bases from V and 2 bases from J, leaving 16 bases between. This clonotype has a handful of counts. Via MiXCR, TCRdb re-called the 5' RACE reads, giving one row per CDR3 protein. The table lists 250,000 or so distinct CDR3 sequences, approximately 10% of them singletons, with 2.6% in the top ten. The receptor was derived from a male donor with ankylosing spondylitis or in good health (not recorded which). The specimen sequenced was blood, either unsorted or a sorted T cell fraction (not recorded which). The V and J genes are TRBV14 and TRBJ2-7; no clear D gene. As DNA, the CDR3 is TGTGCCAGCAGCTCCACCGTGGGTAACCCCTACGAGCAGTACTTC. Amino acids: CASSSTVGNPYEQYF.